Described below is a single TCR beta chain sequence and its context. Its matching antigen is unknown. This table comes from immunoSEQ multiplex PCR, and its TCRdb copy is limited to in-frame clones, with some not included. This repertoire shows some 70,000 clones, 80% to 90% found once; its top ten account for over 2.5%. V lost 0 bases and J 4 bases, leaving 11 bases between the germline ends. CDR1 and CDR2 from the germline V gene are MNHNY and SVGAGI (reference sequence). This CDR3 contains 15 residues. These data belong to a study of OX40 agonist ivuxolimab in advanced cancers. Across the whole study: Patients in the trial were receiving intravenous ivuxolimab every 2 weeks, at doses of 0.01 to 10 mg/kg. Allowance was made for prior anti-PD-1, anti-PD-L1 or anti-CTLA-4 therapy, and around 41% had some.

Study-level points and caveats: CD8+ T cells showed, on average, more clonal expansion than CD4+ cells.

Autoimmune disease history or systemic immunosuppression barred patients. The chain couples TRBV6-6 to TRBJ2-3; tentative D call: TRBD1 (6 bases). The specimen was CD4+ or CD8+ T cells sorted from blood, collected in a trial of the OX40 agonist ivuxolimab. The TCR originated in an adult with an advanced solid tumor such as melanoma, head and neck, liver or kidney cancer. Here the CDR3 DNA reads TGTGCCAGCAGTTACTCGACAGGTGGCGCAGATACGCAGTATTTT. It specifies CASSYSTGGADTQYF.